This T cell receptor beta chain was retrieved from a study of T cell repertoires in cytomegalovirus infection. Study background: Carrying CMV and the relevant HLA type showed in public TCR beta signatures.

In its sample, this clonotype was seen many times. Its antigen is currently unknown. Study-wide points: Based on cumulative public TCR beta family frequency, carriers of CMV plus the relevant HLA were identified. CMV-specific TCR beta clonotypes restricted by HLA-C dominated the ex vivo response.

The CDR3 is 17 amino acids. Trimming cost V 8 bases and J 0 bases, with 20 bases left between them. CDR1 SGHTA and CDR2 FQGNSA come from the germline V gene. One entry per CDR3 protein results from TCRdb running MiXCR on the reads. The data show a few hundred thousand distinct CDR3 sequences, with 8% to 10% seen just once and 4.3% held by the top ten. This TCR was recovered from a human donor in good health (CMV status not recorded). Some clones in this sample may be carry-over from other donors' samples. Material for sequencing was PBMCs. The chain recombines TRBV7-2 with TRBJ2-1, with D perhaps TRBD1 or TRBD2 (5 bases each). The CDR3 coding sequence is TGTGCCAGCTCACTAGTAAGGGGCTTGCGCTCCTACAATGAGCAGTTCTTC. Translated: CASSLVRGLRSYNEQFF.